Following are 23 T cell receptor beta chains from one sample sequenced in a study of cytomegalovirus exposure and HLA in healthy donors. The PCR used 60 Vbeta and 13 Jbeta primers. Repertoires were generated with immunoSEQ multiplex PCR, while TCRdb's copy carries only in-frame clones and drops some. The table shows about 77,000 clones, with about four fifths occurring only once. The sample taken for sequencing was PBMCs. These TCRs come from a man aged 40-55 years in good health and CMV-seronegative.

The chain combines TRBV6-5 with TRBJ2-7; D possibly corresponds to TRBD1 (5 bases). Germline values: CDR1 MNHEY, CDR2 SVGAGI. CDR3 length: 14 amino acids. V was clipped by 2 bases and J by 5 bases, with 13 bases between them. The CDR3 DNA reads as TGTGCCAGCAGTTACCTTGCAGGGATCGACGAGCAGTACTTC. It encodes CASSYLAGIDEQYF.

The chain links TRBV19 to TRBJ2-4, with 9 positions matching TRBD1. Germline V gene data show CDR1 as LNHDA and CDR2 as SQIVND (reference sequence). This CDR3 has 18 residues. The trim removed 3 bases at V and 0 bases at J, leaving 9 bases unmatched. CDR3 coding DNA: TGTGCCAGTAGTATCGATATCGGGACAGGGCGAGCCAAAAACATTCAGTACTTC. Protein: CASSIDIGTGRAKNIQYF.

The CDR3 sequence: CASSWATGSNQPQHF. CDR3 coding DNA: TGTGCCAGTAGTTGGGCGACAGGAAGCAATCAGCCCCAGCATTTT. This chain uses TRBV19 with TRBJ1-5; tentatively, D is TRBD1 (6 bases). V was cut by 5 bases and J by 1 base, with 12 bases left in between. The CDR3 loop spans 15 amino acids. Germline V gene lookup returns CDR1 LNHDA and CDR2 SQIVND (reference sequence). Using reference TRBV19 and TRBJ1-5 for the parts outside the CDR3, the full variable domain is DGGITQSPKYLFRKEGQNVTLSCEQNLNHDAMYWYRQDPGQGLRLIYYSQIVNDFQKGDIAEGYSVSREKKESFPLTVTSAQKNPTAFYLCASSWATGSNQPQHFGDGTRLSIL.

V usage is TRBV19 and J usage is TRBJ1-1; TRBD1 aligns across 7 bases. The V segment lost 0 bases and the J segment 1 base; nucleotides outside the gene matches: 5. Germline CDR1 LNHDA, CDR2 SQIVND (reference sequence). This CDR3 is 16 amino acids long. The CDR3 loop is CASSIDPGTANTEAFF. The CDR3 nucleotides are TGTGCCAGTAGTATAGATCCCGGGACAGCGAACACTGAAGCTTTCTTT.

The chain has TRBV9 and TRBJ1-5; 9 nucleotides agree with TRBD1. CDR3 length: 15 residues. V trimming: 3 bases; J trimming: 4 bases; junction bases outside the gene matches: 5. CDR1 is SGDLS, CDR2 YYNGEE, per germline. Written as DNA, the CDR3 is TGTGCCAGCAGCGAGGGACAGGGTACTAATCAGCCCCAGCATTTT. Translated, it gives CASSEGQGTNQPQHF. Combining the CDR3 with reference TRBV9 and TRBJ1-5 gives the whole variable domain DSGVTQTPKHLITATGQRVTLRCSPRSGDLSVYWYQQSLDQGLQFLIQYYNGEERAKGNILERFSAQQFPDLHSELNLSSLELGDSALYFCASSEGQGTNQPQHFGDGTRLSIL.

The genes are TRBV5-4 and TRBJ1-1, with 8 bases identical to TRBD1. V gave up 4 bases and J gave up 7 bases; unmatched junction bases: 15. Germline CDR1 SGHNT, CDR2 YYREEE (reference sequence). The length of the CDR3 is 16 residues. The CDR3 loop is CASSHTNTGTGNEAFF. CDR3 in DNA: TGTGCCAGCAGCCACACCAACACCGGGACAGGTAATGAAGCTTTCTTT.

In nucleotides, the CDR3 is TGTGCCAGCAGCTTGGCTAGCGGGGAAGAGACCCAGTACTTC. Translated: CASSLASGEETQYF. The chain joins TRBV7-3 to TRBJ2-5; 9 bases line up with TRBD2. Trimming took 3 bases from V and 3 from J; bases not matched to a gene: 2. Germline assignment: CDR1 SGHTA and CDR2 FQGTGA. The CDR3 runs 14 residues. Combining the CDR3 with reference TRBV7-3 and TRBJ2-5 gives the whole variable domain GAGVSQTPSNKVTEKGKYVELRCDPISGHTALYWYRQSLGQGPEFLIYFQGTGAADDSGLPNDRFFAVRPEGSVSTLKIQRTERGDSAVYLCASSLASGEETQYFGPGTRLLVL.

The V and J genes are TRBV5-1 and TRBJ2-5; 7 nucleotides match TRBD1. This CDR3 comprises 17 residues. Germline lookup yields CDR1 SGHRS and CDR2 YFSETQ. V gave up 3 bases and J gave up 0 bases; unmatched junction bases: 11. The CDR3 DNA reads as TGCGCCAGCAGCTGGTTTAGGTTACAGGGGTACCAAGAGACCCAGTACTTC. This codes for CASSWFRLQGYQETQYF.

This clone was detected only once. This chain uses TRBV18 with TRBJ1-1; D call uncertain. Looked up from germline, CDR1 is KGHSH and CDR2 is LQKENI. Trimming removed 6 bases from V and 1 base from J, with 9 bases in between. The CDR3 is 13 residues long. The CDR3, as DNA: TGTGCCAGCTCCGCGAGCCAGAACACTGAAGCTTTCTTT. Protein product: CASSASQNTEAFF.

The V and J genes are TRBV5-6 and TRBJ1-2; TRBD1 aligns across 9 bases. Losses at the gene ends were 2 bases for V and 3 bases for J; bases not matched to a gene: 5. In germline, CDR1 is SGHDT, CDR2 YYEEEE. The CDR3 is 15 residues long. The CDR3 loop is CASSFLRQGDYGYTF. DNA for the CDR3: TGTGCCAGCAGCTTCCTTCGACAGGGGGACTATGGCTACACCTTC.

The V call is TRBV7-9, the J call TRBJ2-5; perhaps TRBD1 as D (6 bases). Germline V lookup: CDR1 SEHNR, CDR2 FQNEAQ (reference sequence). The CDR3 runs to 15 residues. V was cut by 1 base and J by 4 bases, with 13 bases left in between. The CDR3 protein is CASSLDFLGAETQYF. The CDR3 DNA is TGTGCCAGCAGCTTAGATTTTCTGGGGGCAGAGACCCAGTACTTC.

Only a few counts were recorded for this clone. The J gene is TRBJ2-7, the V gene TRBV19, with D possibly TRBD1 on 5 matching bases. Germline assignment: CDR1 LNHDA and CDR2 SQIVND (reference sequence). Trimming left V 3 bases short and J 2 bases short, with 14 bases between. The CDR3 is made up of 15 amino acids. DNA for the CDR3: TGTGCCAGTAGTATGAGCGCAGGGTCTACCTACGAGCAGTACTTC. Amino acids: CASSMSAGSTYEQYF.

This rearrangement joins TRBV5-6 to TRBJ1-1, with 8 positions matching TRBD1. Germline V lookup: CDR1 SGHDT, CDR2 YYEEEE. V gave up 0 bases and J gave up 5 bases; unmatched junction bases: 6. This CDR3 comprises 15 residues. The CDR3 region has the DNA TGTGCCAGCAGCTTGGGGACAGGGCCCGGTACTGAAGCTTTCTTT. Residues: CASSLGTGPGTEAFF.

Note on this clone: The junction departs from germline at one end; a sequencing error may be responsible. The gene calls are TRBV7-9 and TRBJ1-6; no clear D. Per germline, CDR1 SEHNR and CDR2 FQNEAQ (reference sequence). The CDR3 runs to 11 residues. The DNA for the CDR3 is TGTTCCAGCAGCCTAGATGAGGCCCTCCACTTT. Residues: CSSSLDEALHF.

This clone was seen a few times. At one of its ends the junction is not consistent with the germline gene, which may arise from a read error. This chain links TRBV10-1 with TRBJ2-7; D remains ambiguous. Germline CDR1 and CDR2: WNHNN and SYGVQD (reference sequence). The CDR3 length is 13 residues. This CDR3 is CASSQSRIYEQYF. The CDR3 region has the DNA TGCGCCAGCAGTCAGTCCAGGATCTACGAGCAGTACTTC.

The J gene is TRBJ2-3, the V gene TRBV6-1, with D possibly TRBD2 on 5 matching bases. V was shortened by 3 bases and J by 3 bases, with 10 bases between the two germline ends. Germline V gene sequence: CDR1 MNHNS, CDR2 SASEGT. This CDR3 spans 14 amino acids. The CDR3 sequence is CASSEVGKTDTQYF. CDR3 bases: TGTGCCAGCAGTGAGGTCGGGAAGACAGATACGCAGTATTTT.

This clone appeared many times. This chain links TRBV6-5 with TRBJ1-5, with a tentative D call TRBD1 (6 bases). Per the germline V gene, CDR1 is MNHEY and CDR2 is SVGAGI. The CDR3 loop spans 14 amino acids. V was pared by 5 bases and J by 7 bases, with 15 bases between. CDR3 sequence: CASSLGHLGQPQHF. In DNA, the CDR3 is TGTGCCAGCAGTCTGGGACATCTTGGGCAGCCCCAGCATTTT.

This chain links TRBV4-2 with TRBJ1-5; TRBD1 might be the D (5 bases). The CDR3 covers 17 residues. The germline gives CDR1 LGHNA, CDR2 YNFKEQ. The V end was cut by 1 base, the J end by 0 bases, with 13 bases between. CDR3 sequence reads: CASSQVVLGHSNQPQHF. CDR3 DNA sequence: TGTGCCAGCAGCCAAGTAGTCCTGGGGCATAGCAATCAGCCCCAGCATTTT.

This clone came up a few times. The chain couples TRBV7-2 to TRBJ1-2, with no clear D. Trimming removed 0 bases from V and 7 bases from J, with 18 bases in between. Germline V gives CDR1 SGHTA, CDR2 FQGNSA. The CDR3 contains 16 residues. The CDR3 nucleotides read TGTGCCAGCAGCTTAGCGAGGGAAGCGCATCGGGGTGGCTACACCTTC. Translation: CASSLAREAHRGGYTF. Together with reference TRBV7-2 and TRBJ1-2, the CDR3 gives the full variable domain: GAGVSQSPSNKVTEKGKDVELRCDPISGHTALYWYRQSLGQGLEFLIYFQGNSAPDKSGLPSDRFSAERTGGSVSTLTIQRTQQEDSAVYLCASSLAREAHRGGYTFGSGTRLTVV.

The gene calls are TRBV5-1 and TRBJ2-7; 7 bases are shared with TRBD1. CDR3 length: 14 amino acids. V lost 4 bases, J lost 1 base, and 5 bases stayed unmatched. Germline assignment: CDR1 SGHRS and CDR2 YFSETQ. CDR3 DNA: TGCGCCAGCAGCCAGAGACAGGGTTCCTACGAGCAGTACTTC. Translation gives CASSQRQGSYEQYF.

A single count supports this clone. J is TRBJ2-7 and V is TRBV10-3; a weak D match, TRBD1 (6 bases). The CDR3 sequence is 14 residues long. Per the germline V gene, CDR1 is ENHRY and CDR2 is SYGVKD. Between the trimmed V and J ends, which lost 3 bases and 6 bases, there was a span of 15 bases. CDR3 protein: CAISDSKQGAEQYF. CDR3 bases: TGTGCCATCAGTGATTCTAAACAGGGAGCCGAGCAGTACTTC.

This rearrangement joins TRBV7-2 to TRBJ1-3, with D possibly TRBD1 on 5 matching bases. V dropped 3 bases and J dropped 2 bases, with 11 bases sitting between them. The CDR3 loop spans 15 amino acids. Germline lookup yields CDR1 SGHTA and CDR2 FQGNSA. The CDR3 DNA reads as TGTGCCAGCAGCTTCCAGGGTTTTGCTGGAAACACCATATATTTT. The encoded protein is CASSFQGFAGNTIYF. The full variable domain, rest sourced from reference TRBV7-2 and TRBJ1-3, is GAGVSQSPSNKVTEKGKDVELRCDPISGHTALYWYRQSLGQGLEFLIYFQGNSAPDKSGLPSDRFSAERTGGSVSTLTIQRTQQEDSAVYLCASSFQGFAGNTIYFGEGSWLTVV.

This chain links TRBV10-3 with TRBJ2-2; TRBD2 aligns across 9 bases. The CDR3 runs 16 residues. V shed 5 bases and J 6 bases; nucleotides not matched to a gene: 10. Germline V gene data show CDR1 as ENHRY and CDR2 as SYGVKD. The CDR3 bases are TGTGCCATCAGTCCGCTGCGGGGGGGCCAGTCCGGGGAGCTGTTTTTT. Its protein is CAISPLRGGQSGELFF.